Shown below are 9 T cell receptor beta chains from a single sample sequenced in a study of high-grade serous ovarian cancer treatment subgroups. Tumor samples were taken before definitive surgery or chemotherapy. Assay used: immunoSEQ multiplex PCR; TCRdb lists only in-frame clones, some missing. The sample consists of approximately 4,800 clones, over 60% of them appearing once. Sequencing was performed on tumor tissue. These receptors originate from a human donor with high-grade serous ovarian cancer.

The V and J genes are TRBV28 and TRBJ2-1; 9 bases align to TRBD2. Germline lookup yields CDR1 MDHEN and CDR2 SYDVKM. The CDR3 is 17 amino acids. Trimming at V came to 5 bases and at J to 6 bases, leaving 14 bases not matched to a gene. CDR3 protein: CASSLEAGGPLSNEQFF. The CDR3 DNA sequence: TGTGCCAGCAGTCTGGAGGCGGGAGGGCCCCTCTCCAATGAGCAGTTCTTC.

J is TRBJ1-4 and V is TRBV7-9; perhaps TRBD1 as D (5 bases). The germline V and J ends were trimmed by 3 bases and 5 bases, with 13 bases remaining between them. Germline CDR1 SEHNR, CDR2 FQNEAQ (reference sequence). This CDR3 spans 15 amino acids. The CDR3 DNA reads as TGTGCCAGCAGCTTCCGCGGGACGGAGAATGAAAAACTGTTTTTT. Translation gives CASSFRGTENEKLFF. The whole variable domain, remainder taken from reference TRBV7-9 and TRBJ1-4, is DTGVSQNPRHKITKRGQNVTFRCDPISEHNRLYWYRQTLGQGPEFLTYFQNEAQLEKSRLLSDRFSAERPKGSFSTLEIQRTEQGDSAMYLCASSFRGTENEKLFFGSGTQLSVL.

V and J are TRBV5-1 and TRBJ2-2; TRBD1 is a possible D gene (6 bases). Germline CDR1 reads SGHRS; CDR2 reads YFSETQ. The germline V and J ends were trimmed by 6 bases and 2 bases, with 8 bases remaining between them. The CDR3 contains 13 residues. The CDR3 here is CASKGENTGELFF. Written as DNA, the CDR3 is TGCGCCAGCAAGGGGGAAAACACCGGGGAGCTGTTTTTT.

This chain connects TRBV4-3 to TRBJ2-7; 11 bases are a match to TRBD2. Germline trimming cut 2 bases from V and 5 bases from J; bases unmatched to any gene: 5. Germline V gene lookup returns CDR1 LGHNA and CDR2 YSLEER. The CDR3 extends over 15 amino acids. DNA for the CDR3: TGCGCCAGCAGCCAACCTACTAGCGGGAGAAACGAGCAGTACTTC. Translation: CASSQPTSGRNEQYF.

This clone appeared a single time. This rearrangement joins TRBV11-2 to TRBJ2-5, with 8 bases aligning to TRBD2. The length of the CDR3 is 16 residues. CDR1 is SGHAT and CDR2 is FQNNGV in the germline V gene. Germline trimming cut 1 base from V and 3 bases from J; bases unmatched to any gene: 7. The CDR3 loop is CASSLVFSGKKETQYF. The DNA for the CDR3 is TGTGCCAGCAGCTTAGTGTTTAGCGGGAAGAAAGAGACCCAGTACTTC.

The chain is built from TRBV19 and TRBJ2-1, with D perhaps matching TRBD2 (5 bases). The CDR3 runs 13 residues. V was shortened by 4 bases and J by 4 bases, with 8 bases between the two germline ends. Germline CDR1 is LNHDA and CDR2 is SQIVND (reference sequence). This CDR3 reads CASSTSGYNEQFF. The DNA of the CDR3 is TGTGCCAGTAGTACGAGCGGTTACAATGAGCAGTTCTTC.

As to this clone: The DNA is left out, because the CDR3 cannot be placed on it with certainty; the CDR3 is given as TCRdb lists it. The genes are TRBV21-1 and TRBJ2-7; the listed D gene, TRBD2, was not tested against the DNA. TRBV21-1 is flagged as a pseudogene. 13 amino acids form the CDR3, both terminal residues included. The CDR3 reads CASSKYYCYEQYF.

The CDR3 DNA is TGTGCCAGCAGCTTAGCCGGTGACACTGAAGCTTTCTTT. As protein: CASSLAGDTEAFF. This chain uses TRBV7-9 with TRBJ1-1, with D hard to call. Germline-derived CDR1 and CDR2 are SEHNR and FQNEAQ (reference sequence). Trimming left V 0 bases short and J 3 bases short, with 5 bases between. This CDR3 spans 13 amino acids.

The chain carries TRBV6-4 and TRBJ2-1, with 7 bases identical to TRBD1. The CDR3 spans 15 residues. Trimming took 4 bases from V and 0 from J; bases not matched to a gene: 3. In germline, CDR1 is MRHNA, CDR2 SNTAGT. CDR3 coding DNA: TGTGCCAGCAGTGTCCGGGACAGCTCCTACAATGAGCAGTTCTTC. Amino acids: CASSVRDSSYNEQFF.